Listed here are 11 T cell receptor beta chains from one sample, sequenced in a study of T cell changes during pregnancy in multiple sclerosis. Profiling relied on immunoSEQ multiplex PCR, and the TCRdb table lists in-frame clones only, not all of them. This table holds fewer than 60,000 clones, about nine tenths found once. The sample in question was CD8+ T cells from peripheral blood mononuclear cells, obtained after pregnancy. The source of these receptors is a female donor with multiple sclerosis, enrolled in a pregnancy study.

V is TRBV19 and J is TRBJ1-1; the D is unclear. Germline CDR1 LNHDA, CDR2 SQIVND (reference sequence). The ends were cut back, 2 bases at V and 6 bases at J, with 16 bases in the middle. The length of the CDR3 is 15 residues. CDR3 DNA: TGTGCCAGTAGTATACCCGTCGCGGGAGGGCCTGAAGCTTTCTTT. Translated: CASSIPVAGGPEAFF.

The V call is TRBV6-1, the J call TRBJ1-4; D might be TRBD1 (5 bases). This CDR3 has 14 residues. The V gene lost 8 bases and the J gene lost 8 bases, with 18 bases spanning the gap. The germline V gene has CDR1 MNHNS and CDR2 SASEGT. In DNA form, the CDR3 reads TGTGCCAGCTCGGAGCGGGAGGGGCCGGAAAAACTGTTTTTT. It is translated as CASSEREGPEKLFF.

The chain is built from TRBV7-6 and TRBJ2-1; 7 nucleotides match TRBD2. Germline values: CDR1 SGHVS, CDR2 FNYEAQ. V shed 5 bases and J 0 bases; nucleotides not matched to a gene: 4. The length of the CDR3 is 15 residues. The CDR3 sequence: CASSTSGDSYNEQFF. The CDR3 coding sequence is TGTGCCAGCAGCACGAGCGGGGACTCCTACAATGAGCAGTTCTTC.

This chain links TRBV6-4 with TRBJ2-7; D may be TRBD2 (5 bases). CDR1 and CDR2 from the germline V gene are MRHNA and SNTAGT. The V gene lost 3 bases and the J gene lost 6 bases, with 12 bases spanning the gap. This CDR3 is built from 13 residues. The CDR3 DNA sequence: TGTGCCAGCAGTGAGGGTCTAGCATCCGAGCAGTACTTC. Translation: CASSEGLASEQYF.

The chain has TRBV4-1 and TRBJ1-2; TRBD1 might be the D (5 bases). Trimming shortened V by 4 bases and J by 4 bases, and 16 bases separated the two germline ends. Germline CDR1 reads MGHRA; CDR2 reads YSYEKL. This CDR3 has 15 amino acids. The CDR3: CASSRTVQDGYGYTF. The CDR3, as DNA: TGCGCCAGCAGCCGAACGGTACAGGACGGCTATGGCTACACCTTC.

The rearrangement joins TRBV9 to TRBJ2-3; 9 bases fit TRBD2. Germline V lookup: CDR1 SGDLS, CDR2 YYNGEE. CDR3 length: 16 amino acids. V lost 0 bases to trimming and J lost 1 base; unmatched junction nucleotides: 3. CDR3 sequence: CASSVEGLAGTDTQYF. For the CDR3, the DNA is TGTGCCAGCAGCGTAGAGGGACTAGCCGGCACAGATACGCAGTATTTT.

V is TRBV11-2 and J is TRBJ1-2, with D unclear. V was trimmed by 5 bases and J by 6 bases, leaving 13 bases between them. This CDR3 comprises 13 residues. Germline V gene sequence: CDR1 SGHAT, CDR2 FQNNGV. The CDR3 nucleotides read TGTGCCAGCAGCCCCGGAACGGGAGATGGCTACACCTTC. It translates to CASSPGTGDGYTF.

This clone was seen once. DNA of the CDR3: TGTGCCAGCAGCTCGCTCGGGTCAGGGGATGAGCAGTTCTTC. Amino acid sequence: CASSSLGSGDEQFF. The chain carries TRBV9 and TRBJ2-1; D perhaps matches TRBD1 (6 bases). Germline values: CDR1 SGDLS, CDR2 YYNGEE. Trimming stripped 4 bases from V and 8 bases from J, with 16 bases between. The CDR3 length is 14 residues. Using reference TRBV9 and TRBJ2-1 for the parts outside the CDR3, the full variable domain is DSGVTQTPKHLITATGQRVTLRCSPRSGDLSVYWYQQSLDQGLQFLIQYYNGEERAKGNILERFSAQQFPDLHSELNLSSLELGDSALYFCASSSLGSGDEQFFGPGTRLTVL.

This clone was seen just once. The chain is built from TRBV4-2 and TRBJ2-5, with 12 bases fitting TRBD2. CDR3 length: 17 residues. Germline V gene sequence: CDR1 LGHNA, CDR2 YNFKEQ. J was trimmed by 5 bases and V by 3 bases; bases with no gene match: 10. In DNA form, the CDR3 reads TGTGCCAGCAGCCAGAGACTAGCGGGGGAGTTGGGTGAGACCCAGTACTTC. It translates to CASSQRLAGELGETQYF.

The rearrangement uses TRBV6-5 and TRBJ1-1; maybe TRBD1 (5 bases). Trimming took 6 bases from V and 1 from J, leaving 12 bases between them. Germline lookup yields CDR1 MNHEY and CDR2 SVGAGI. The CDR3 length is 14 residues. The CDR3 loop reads CASSSTGGNTEAFF. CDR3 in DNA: TGTGCCAGCAGCTCTACCGGGGGGAACACTGAAGCTTTCTTT.

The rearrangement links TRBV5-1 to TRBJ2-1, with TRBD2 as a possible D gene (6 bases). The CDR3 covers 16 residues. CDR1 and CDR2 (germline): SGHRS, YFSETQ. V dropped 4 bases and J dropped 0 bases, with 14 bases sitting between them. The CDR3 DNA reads TGCGCCAGCAGCGAGGGACTTCCCTACTCCTACAATGAGCAGTTCTTC. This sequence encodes CASSEGLPYSYNEQFF.